The T cell receptor (beta chain) described here comes from a study of T cell changes during pregnancy in multiple sclerosis. TCRdb's table, derived via immunoSEQ multiplex PCR, lists solely in-frame clones and lacks some. The sample holds around 42,000 clones, about 90% seen once. Sequencing was performed on peripheral blood, taken in the first trimester of pregnancy. The clonotype comes from a female donor in good health, enrolled as a control in a pregnancy study.

This CDR3 reads CAWSVKGATPTNQPQHF. CDR3 coding DNA: TGTGCCTGGAGTGTAAAGGGGGCCACTCCTACAAATCAGCCCCAGCATTTT. V and J are TRBV30 and TRBJ1-5; the match to TRBD1 covers 7 bases. CDR1 GTSNPN and CDR2 SVGIG come from the germline V gene (reference sequence). After removal of 0 bases from V and 4 bases from J, the junction contained 12 bases not matched to a gene. This CDR3 region has 17 residues.